The 32 T cell receptor beta chains below were found in one sample sequenced in a study of T cell responses to AZD1222 COVID-19 vaccine. Produced via immunoSEQ multiplex PCR; TCRdb's table is partial and in-frame only. The sample records about 110,000 clones, about 90% being singletons. The sequencing here drew on peripheral blood, taken on day 0 of AZD1222 vaccination. These receptors all come from an adult in good health.

A word on this clone: The junction differs from germline at one of its ends, possibly a read error. The chain links TRBV19 to TRBJ2-4; TRBD1 agrees at 8 bases. CDR1 and CDR2 (germline): LNHDA, SQIVND (reference sequence). This CDR3 has 12 amino acids. CDR3 loop: CASSVDRDRRHF. CDR3 bases: TGTGCCAGTAGTGTGGACAGGGATAGGCGACACTTC.

This clone was counted between two and nine times. J is TRBJ2-1 and V is TRBV2; tentative D call: TRBD1 (5 bases). The V gene lost 3 bases and the J gene lost 11 bases, with 17 bases spanning the gap. The CDR3 spans 14 residues. The germline V gene has CDR1 SNHLY and CDR2 FYNNEI. The CDR3 DNA is TGTGCCAGCAGTGAGTGGCAGGGCTTCTCGCAGCAGTTCTTC. Translating gives CASSEWQGFSQQFF.

The V and J genes are TRBV7-9 and TRBJ1-1; no clear D gene. Germline CDR1 and CDR2: SEHNR and FQNEAQ (reference sequence). The CDR3 spans 15 residues. V was shortened by 1 base and J by 1 base, with 10 bases between the two germline ends. CDR3 coding DNA: TGTGCCAGCAGCTTAGTGGGCGAGCCGAACACTGAAGCTTTCTTT. It translates to CASSLVGEPNTEAFF.

This clone was detected once. V usage is TRBV9 and J usage is TRBJ2-1, with a possible D match to TRBD2 (6 bases). Trimming removed 4 bases at V and 3 bases at J, with 8 bases between. CDR3 length equals 13 residues. Germline CDR1 SGDLS, CDR2 YYNGEE. CDR3 sequence reads: CASSTGDYNEQFF. In nucleotides, the CDR3 is TGTGCCAGCAGCACGGGGGACTACAATGAGCAGTTCTTC.

The chain carries TRBV7-2 and TRBJ1-3; D unclear. Germline V lookup: CDR1 SGHTA, CDR2 FQGNSA. CDR3 size: 14 residues. V lost 5 bases, J lost 4 bases, and 12 bases lay in between. CDR3 nucleotide sequence: TGTGCCAGCAGCCGCGATCTGGGGGGAAACACCATATATTTT. It codes for CASSRDLGGNTIYF.

The V and J genes are TRBV5-4 and TRBJ2-1, with D tentatively TRBD1 (5 bases). The germline gives CDR1 SGHNT, CDR2 YYREEE (reference sequence). The CDR3 has 13 amino acids. Between the trimmed V and J ends, which lost 2 bases and 8 bases, there was a span of 11 bases. CDR3 sequence reads: CASSLGAADEQFF. CDR3 coding DNA: TGTGCCAGCAGCTTAGGGGCGGCGGATGAGCAGTTCTTC.

The chain is built from TRBV3-1 (or the pseudogene TRBV3-2) and TRBJ1-1; unclear D gene. Germline V gene data show CDR1 as LGHDT and CDR2 as YNNKEL (reference sequence). V lost 4 bases and J 0 bases, leaving 9 bases between the germline ends. The CDR3 has 14 amino acids. CDR3 nucleotides: TGTGCCAGCAGCCTCCTGCACTTGAACACTGAAGCTTTCTTT. Translating it yields CASSLLHLNTEAFF.

The rearrangement joins TRBV7-9 to TRBJ2-3, with D perhaps matching TRBD2 (5 bases). The V end was cut by 2 bases, the J end by 6 bases, with 15 bases between. Germline CDR1 SEHNR, CDR2 FQNEAQ (reference sequence). The CDR3 loop spans 15 amino acids. CDR3 amino acids: CASSLRAALADTQYF. The CDR3 bases are TGTGCCAGCAGCTTAAGGGCAGCGCTAGCCGATACGCAGTATTTT.

The gene calls are TRBV18 and TRBJ1-5; D is undetermined. There are 13 residues in the CDR3. The germline gives CDR1 KGHSH, CDR2 LQKENI. V lost 2 bases, J lost 4 bases, and 6 bases lay in between. The CDR3 nucleotides are TGTGCCAGCTCACCAGCGGGGAATCAGCCCCAGCATTTT. Protein: CASSPAGNQPQHF.

This clone was observed a handful of times. The V and J genes are TRBV5-1 and TRBJ2-3; TRBD1 might be the D (6 bases). The CDR3 covers 13 residues. Germline-derived CDR1 and CDR2 are SGHRS and YFSETQ. V was trimmed by 4 bases and J by 3 bases, leaving 9 bases between them. CDR3 protein: CASSPDRTDTQYF. Written as DNA, the CDR3 is TGCGCCAGCAGCCCGGACAGAACAGATACGCAGTATTTT.

This clone was counted a single time. The V call is TRBV19, the J call TRBJ1-5; D is ambiguous. The CDR3 contains 13 residues. V was clipped by 3 bases and J by 5 bases, with 8 bases between them. Germline V lookup: CDR1 LNHDA, CDR2 SQIVND (reference sequence). The CDR3 spells CASSIIADQPQHF. The CDR3 DNA reads TGTGCCAGTAGTATCATAGCTGATCAGCCCCAGCATTTT.

This sequence joins TRBV30 and TRBJ1-2; a possible D gene is TRBD1 (6 bases). Deletions cut 3 bases from V and 6 bases from J, with 14 bases between. The CDR3 is 13 amino acids. Germline values: CDR1 GTSNPN, CDR2 SVGIG (reference sequence). The CDR3 reads CAWRTWTAHGYTF. The CDR3 bases are TGTGCCTGGAGGACCTGGACAGCGCATGGCTACACCTTC.

The chain employs TRBV11-2 and TRBJ2-5; perhaps TRBD1 as D (6 bases). This CDR3 has 16 residues. Germline lookup yields CDR1 SGHAT and CDR2 FQNNGV. Trimming removed 0 bases from V and 5 bases from J, with 16 bases in between. CDR3 amino acids: CASSLESDRTLETQYF. CDR3 nucleotide sequence: TGTGCCAGCAGCTTAGAAAGTGACAGGACGTTGGAGACCCAGTACTTC.

This clone has just one count. The J gene is TRBJ2-7, the V gene TRBV5-1; no clear D gene. From germline, CDR1 is SGHRS and CDR2 YFSETQ. V dropped 0 bases and J dropped 2 bases, with 12 bases sitting between them. The CDR3 totals 15 residues. CDR3 sequence (DNA): TGCGCCAGCAGCTTGGCCGTCAGTCCGACCTACGAGCAGTACTTC. This encodes CASSLAVSPTYEQYF.

V and J are TRBV7-2 and TRBJ1-1, with D hard to call. Between the trimmed V and J ends, which lost 6 bases and 3 bases, there was a span of 20 bases. Germline CDR1 and CDR2: SGHTA and FQGNSA. The CDR3 is made up of 16 amino acids. CDR3 protein: CASRSVGVGKDTEAFF. The CDR3 DNA reads as TGTGCCAGCAGGTCCGTTGGGGTGGGCAAAGACACTGAAGCTTTCTTT.

The CDR3 protein is CASSLEGENTEAFF. DNA for the CDR3: TGTGCCAGCAGCTTAGAAGGGGAGAACACTGAAGCTTTCTTT. The gene calls are TRBV7-8 and TRBJ1-1, with D possibly matching TRBD1 (5 bases). The CDR3 sequence is 14 residues long. CDR1 and CDR2 from the germline V gene are SGHVS and FQNEAQ. Trimming shortened V by 1 base and J by 1 base, and 7 bases separated the two germline ends.

The chain recombines TRBV3-1 (or the pseudogene TRBV3-2) with TRBJ2-1; tentatively, D is TRBD1 or TRBD2 (5 bases each). Looked up from germline, CDR1 is LGHDT and CDR2 is YNNKEL (reference sequence). V lost 1 base and J 5 bases, leaving 12 bases between the germline ends. CDR3 length: 15 amino acids. The CDR3 sequence is CASSQGGNANNEQFF. The CDR3 region has the DNA TGTGCCAGCAGCCAAGGGGGGAACGCTAACAATGAGCAGTTCTTC.

The CDR3 sequence is CASTVLYRGNYGYTF. The DNA of the CDR3 is TGTGCCAGTACGGTGCTCTACAGGGGCAACTATGGCTACACCTTC. The V gene is TRBV19, the J gene TRBJ1-2; 7 bases line up with TRBD1. Germline values: CDR1 LNHDA, CDR2 SQIVND (reference sequence). This CDR3 is 15 amino acids long. V lost 7 bases to trimming and J lost 2 bases; unmatched junction nucleotides: 10.

This chain links TRBV3-1 (or the pseudogene TRBV3-2) with TRBJ1-1, with 8 bases identical to TRBD1. Per germline, CDR1 LGHDT and CDR2 YNNKEL (reference sequence). The CDR3 loop spans 14 amino acids. Trimming took 1 base from V and 4 from J; bases not matched to a gene: 2. The CDR3 loop reads CASSQAQGVTEAFF. In DNA, the CDR3 is TGTGCCAGCAGCCAAGCACAGGGGGTCACTGAAGCTTTCTTT.

Only one count was recorded for this clone. The chain is built from TRBV19 and TRBJ2-2; D is unresolved. The CDR3 has 15 residues. CDR1 is LNHDA and CDR2 is SQIVND in the germline V gene (reference sequence). V lost 7 bases to trimming and J lost 5 bases, with 17 bases between them. This CDR3 is CASTTRYGSTGELFF. CDR3 sequence (DNA): TGTGCCAGTACAACGCGCTACGGGTCTACCGGGGAGCTGTTTTTT.

The V and J genes are TRBV7-3 and TRBJ2-1; D uncertain. With 5 bases removed from V and 6 bases from J, the gap between germline ends came to 11 bases. The CDR3 spans 13 residues. Germline CDR1 SGHTA, CDR2 FQGTGA. The CDR3 sequence is CASSPNTINEQFF. Here the CDR3 DNA reads TGTGCCAGCAGCCCCAACACCATCAATGAGCAGTTCTTC.

The chain has TRBV7-9 and TRBJ1-5; 8 bases line up with TRBD1. This CDR3 is 16 amino acids long. The V segment lost 4 bases and the J segment 2 bases; nucleotides outside the gene matches: 7. Germline assignment: CDR1 SEHNR and CDR2 FQNEAQ (reference sequence). The CDR3 region is CASSSNQGARNQPQHF. DNA of the CDR3: TGTGCCAGCAGCTCAAACCAGGGGGCTCGCAATCAGCCCCAGCATTTT.

The chain is built from TRBV27 and TRBJ1-2; TRBD1 agrees at 7 bases. Germline V gives CDR1 MNHEY, CDR2 SMNVEV (reference sequence). J gave up 0 bases and V 2 bases, and 9 bases lay outside the gene matches. CDR3 size: 17 residues. CDR3 residues: CASSLKGGQAANYGYTF. The CDR3 DNA reads as TGTGCCAGCAGTTTAAAGGGCGGACAGGCAGCTAACTATGGCTACACCTTC.

The CDR3 sequence: CASSLEALAGTEAFF. The CDR3 nucleotides read TGTGCCAGCAGCTTAGAGGCTTTAGCAGGCACTGAAGCTTTCTTT. V is TRBV7-8 and J is TRBJ1-1; no clear D. This CDR3 contains 15 residues. CDR1 and CDR2 (germline): SGHVS, FQNEAQ. V lost 1 base to trimming and J lost 4 bases, with 13 bases between them. Supplemented by reference TRBV7-8 and TRBJ1-1, the full variable domain reads GAGVSQSPRYKVAKRGQDVALRCDPISGHVSLFWYQQALGQGPEFLTYFQNEAQLDKSGLPSDRFFAERPEGSVSTLKIQRTQQEDSAVYLCASSLEALAGTEAFFGQGTRLTVV.

As concerns this clone: This specimen includes other DNA sequences encoding the same CDR3. This rearrangement joins TRBV10-3 to TRBJ1-3, with a weak D call TRBD1 (6 bases). With 8 bases removed from V and 0 bases from J, the gap between germline ends came to 11 bases. The CDR3 runs 14 residues. Germline V gene sequence: CDR1 ENHRY, CDR2 SYGVKD. The CDR3 protein is CAIREGGSGNTIYF. The CDR3 DNA reads as TGTGCCATCCGGGAGGGGGGCTCTGGAAACACCATATATTTT.

V is TRBV19 and J is TRBJ2-1; 8 nucleotides agree with TRBD1. The V gene's germline CDR1 is LNHDA and CDR2 SQIVND (reference sequence). The CDR3 sequence is 13 residues long. The junction had 2 bases not matched to a gene; V was cut back by 5 bases and J by 5 bases. CDR3 loop: CASSVDRDNEQFF. CDR3 DNA sequence: TGTGCCAGTAGTGTGGACAGGGACAATGAGCAGTTCTTC.

This chain links TRBV12-3 or TRBV12-4 with TRBJ1-1; D is perhaps TRBD1 (6 bases). V was trimmed by 5 bases and J by 6 bases, leaving 10 bases between them. This CDR3 is 12 amino acids long. CDR3 in amino acids: CASSGGGPEAFF. The CDR3, as DNA: TGTGCCAGCAGTGGCGGGGGCCCTGAAGCTTTCTTT.

The chain employs TRBV18 and TRBJ1-4, with unresolved D. Germline V lookup: CDR1 KGHSH, CDR2 LQKENI. This CDR3 has 14 residues. V dropped 4 bases and J dropped 5 bases, with 11 bases sitting between them. CDR3: CASSLNFQNEKLFF. CDR3 sequence (DNA): TGTGCCAGCTCACTAAACTTCCAAAATGAAAAACTGTTTTTT.

V gene TRBV30 combines with J gene TRBJ2-1; unclear D gene. Germline lookup yields CDR1 GTSNPN and CDR2 SVGIG (reference sequence). The CDR3 covers 15 residues. The ends were cut back, 0 bases at V and 7 bases at J, with 16 bases in the middle. CDR3 nucleotide sequence: TGTGCCTGGAGTGTACGATGGCTATTGGGGAATGAGCAGTTCTTC. Translation gives CAWSVRWLLGNEQFF.

The chain combines TRBV19 with TRBJ1-5; D is unresolved. The CDR3 spans 13 residues. Germline V gives CDR1 LNHDA, CDR2 SQIVND (reference sequence). V was cut by 4 bases and J by 3 bases, with 7 bases left in between. This CDR3 is CASSTGANQPQHF. DNA for the CDR3: TGTGCCAGTAGTACAGGAGCCAATCAGCCCCAGCATTTT.

This chain joins TRBV18 and TRBJ1-6; TRBD1 might be the D (6 bases). The germline V gene encodes CDR1 KGHSH and CDR2 LQKENI. The CDR3 is 16 residues long. V was pared by 5 bases and J by 3 bases, with 14 bases between. The CDR3 protein is CASSDRTQGYNSPLHF. CDR3 sequence (DNA): TGTGCCAGCTCAGACAGGACTCAAGGCTATAATTCACCCCTCCACTTT.

The genes are TRBV10-3 and TRBJ1-1; D is unclear. V shed 6 bases and J shed 4 bases, with 18 bases lying between them. The length of the CDR3 is 15 residues. CDR1 is ENHRY and CDR2 is SYGVKD in the germline V gene. The CDR3 DNA is TGTGCCATCAGGCCTCAGCGGGGTGGGAGCACTGAAGCTTTCTTT. It yields the protein CAIRPQRGGSTEAFF.